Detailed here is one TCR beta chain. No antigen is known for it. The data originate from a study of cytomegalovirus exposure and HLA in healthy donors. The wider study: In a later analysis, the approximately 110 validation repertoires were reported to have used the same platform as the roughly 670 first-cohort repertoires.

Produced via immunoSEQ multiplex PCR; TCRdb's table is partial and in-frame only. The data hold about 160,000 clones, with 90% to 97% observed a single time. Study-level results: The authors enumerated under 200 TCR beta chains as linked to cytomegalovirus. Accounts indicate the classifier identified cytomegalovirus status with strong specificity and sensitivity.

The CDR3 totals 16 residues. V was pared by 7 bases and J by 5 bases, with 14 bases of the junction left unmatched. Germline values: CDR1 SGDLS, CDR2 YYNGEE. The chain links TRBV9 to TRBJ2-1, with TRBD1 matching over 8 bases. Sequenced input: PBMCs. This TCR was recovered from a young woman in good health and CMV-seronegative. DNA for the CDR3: TGTGCCAGCTCCCGAAGTCTGGGACAGGTGGACAATGAGCAGTTCTTC. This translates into CASSRSLGQVDNEQFF.